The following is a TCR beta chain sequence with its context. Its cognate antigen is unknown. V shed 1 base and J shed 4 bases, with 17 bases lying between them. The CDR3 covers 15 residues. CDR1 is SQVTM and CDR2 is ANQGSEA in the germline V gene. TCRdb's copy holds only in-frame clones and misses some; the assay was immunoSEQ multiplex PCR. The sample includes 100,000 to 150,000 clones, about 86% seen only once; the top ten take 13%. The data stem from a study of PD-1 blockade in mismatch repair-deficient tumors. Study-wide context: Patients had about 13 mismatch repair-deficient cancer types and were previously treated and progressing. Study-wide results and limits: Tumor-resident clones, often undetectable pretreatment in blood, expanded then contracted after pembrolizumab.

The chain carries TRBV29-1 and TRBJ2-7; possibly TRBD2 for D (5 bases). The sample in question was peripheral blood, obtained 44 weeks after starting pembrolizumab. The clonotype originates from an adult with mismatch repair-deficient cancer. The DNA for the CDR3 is TGCAGCGTTGAAGGAGGGCGAAACGAACATTACGAGCAGTACTTC. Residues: CSVEGGRNEHYEQYF.